These 2 T cell receptor beta chains were all obtained from the same sample, sequenced in a study of OX40 agonist ivuxolimab in advanced cancers. Produced via immunoSEQ multiplex PCR; TCRdb's table is partial and in-frame only. The table includes about 100,000 clones, approximately 95% detected once. The sample here was CD4+ or CD8+ T cells sorted from blood, taken in a trial of the OX40 agonist ivuxolimab. The source is an adult with an advanced solid tumor such as melanoma, head and neck, liver or kidney cancer.

This clone was counted once. The chain recombines TRBV6-6 with TRBJ1-1; the D gene is possibly TRBD1 (5 bases). The CDR3 is 14 residues long. Trimming shortened V by 2 bases and J by 7 bases, and 14 bases separated the two germline ends. Germline V gene sequence: CDR1 MNHNY, CDR2 SVGAGI (reference sequence). CDR3 sequence: CASSYEGPWDEAFF. CDR3 bases: TGTGCCAGCAGTTACGAGGGACCTTGGGATGAAGCTTTCTTT.

The V and J genes are TRBV18 and TRBJ1-5; the D gene is possibly TRBD1 (5 bases). The length of the CDR3 is 14 residues. Germline CDR1 KGHSH, CDR2 LQKENI. V was trimmed by 6 bases and J by 5 bases, leaving 14 bases between them. The CDR3 region has the DNA TGTGCCAGCTCCCAATGGGGCGGAGATCAGCCCCAGCATTTT. Protein: CASSQWGGDQPQHF.